This T cell receptor (beta chain) stems from a study of shared clonotypes between healthy human individuals. Assay: immunoSEQ multiplex PCR; the TCRdb copy retains only in-frame clones and omits some. Here the sample spans hundreds of thousands of clones, 92% being singletons. The CDR3 has 16 amino acids. Germline CDR1 SGHDN, CDR2 FVKESK. The J segment lost 2 bases and the V segment lost 4 bases, leaving 9 bases of the junction unmatched. CD8 cells classed as naive were CD45RO-negative and positively selected for CCR7, excluding terminally differentiated effector memory CD45RA+ cells. The sequenced material came from naive CD8+ T cells sorted from blood. The chain is built from TRBV14 and TRBJ1-1, with 8 bases fitting TRBD1. The sequence was obtained from a young man in good health. In DNA form, the CDR3 reads TGTGCCAGCAGCCCGCTAGGACAGGGAATCAACACTGAAGCTTTCTTT. Translation: CASSPLGQGINTEAFF.